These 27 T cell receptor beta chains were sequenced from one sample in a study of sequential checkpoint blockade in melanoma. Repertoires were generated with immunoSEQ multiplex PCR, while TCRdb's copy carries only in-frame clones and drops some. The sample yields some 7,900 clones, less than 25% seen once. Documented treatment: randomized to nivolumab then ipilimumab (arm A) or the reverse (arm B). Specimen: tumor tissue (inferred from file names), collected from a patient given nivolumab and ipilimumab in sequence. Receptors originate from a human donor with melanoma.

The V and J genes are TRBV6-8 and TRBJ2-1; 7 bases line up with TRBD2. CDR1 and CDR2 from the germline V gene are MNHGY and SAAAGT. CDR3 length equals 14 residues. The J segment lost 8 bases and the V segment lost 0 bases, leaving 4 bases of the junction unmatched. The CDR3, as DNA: TGTGCCAGCAGTTACTCGGGGACTATCTATGAGCAGTTCTTC. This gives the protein CASSYSGTIYEQFF.

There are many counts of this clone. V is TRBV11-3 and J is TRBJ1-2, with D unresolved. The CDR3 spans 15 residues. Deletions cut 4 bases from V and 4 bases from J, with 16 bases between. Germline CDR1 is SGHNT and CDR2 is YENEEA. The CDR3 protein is CASSSDPDGSYGYTF. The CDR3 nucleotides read TGTGCCAGCAGCTCCGACCCGGACGGCTCCTATGGCTACACCTTC.

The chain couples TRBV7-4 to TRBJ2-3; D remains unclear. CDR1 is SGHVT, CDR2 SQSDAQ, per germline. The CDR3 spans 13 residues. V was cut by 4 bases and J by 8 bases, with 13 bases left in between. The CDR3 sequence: CASSSEPVGTQYF. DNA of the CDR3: TGTGCCAGCAGCTCGGAACCAGTGGGTACGCAGTATTTT.

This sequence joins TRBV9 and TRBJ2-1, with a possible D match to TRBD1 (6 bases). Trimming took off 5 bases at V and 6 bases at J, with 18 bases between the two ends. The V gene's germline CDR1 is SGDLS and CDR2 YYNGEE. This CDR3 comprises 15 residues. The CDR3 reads CASSRNKGQRNEQFF. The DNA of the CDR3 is TGTGCCAGCAGTAGGAACAAGGGACAACGCAATGAGCAGTTCTTC.

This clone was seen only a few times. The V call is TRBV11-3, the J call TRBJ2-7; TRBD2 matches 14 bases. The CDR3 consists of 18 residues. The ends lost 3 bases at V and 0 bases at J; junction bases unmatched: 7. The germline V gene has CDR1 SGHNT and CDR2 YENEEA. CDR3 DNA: TGTGCCAGCAGCTTTCCCGGGACTAGCGGGAGCTGCTCCTACGAGCAGTACGTC. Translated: CASSFPGTSGSCSYEQYV.

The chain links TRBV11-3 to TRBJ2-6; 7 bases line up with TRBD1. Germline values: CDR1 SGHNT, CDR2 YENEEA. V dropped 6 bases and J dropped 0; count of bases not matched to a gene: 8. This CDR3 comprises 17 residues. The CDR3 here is CASRDRDSYSGANVLTF. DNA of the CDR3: TGTGCCAGCAGAGACAGGGATTCCTACTCTGGGGCCAACGTCCTGACTTTC.

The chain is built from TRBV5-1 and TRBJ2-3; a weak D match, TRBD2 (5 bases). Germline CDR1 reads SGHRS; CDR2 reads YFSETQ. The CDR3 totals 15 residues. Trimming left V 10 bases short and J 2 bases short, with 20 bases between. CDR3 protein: CASSGLSGTTDTQYF. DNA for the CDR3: TGCGCCTCCTCTGGTTTGAGCGGTACCACAGATACGCAGTATTTT.

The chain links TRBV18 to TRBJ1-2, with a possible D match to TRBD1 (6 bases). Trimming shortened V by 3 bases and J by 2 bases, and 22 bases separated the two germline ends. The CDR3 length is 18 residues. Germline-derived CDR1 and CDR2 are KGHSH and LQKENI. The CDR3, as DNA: TGTGCCAGCTCACCCGCCTTGGGCAGGGGAAACTTCAACTATGGCTACACCTTC. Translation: CASSPALGRGNFNYGYTF.

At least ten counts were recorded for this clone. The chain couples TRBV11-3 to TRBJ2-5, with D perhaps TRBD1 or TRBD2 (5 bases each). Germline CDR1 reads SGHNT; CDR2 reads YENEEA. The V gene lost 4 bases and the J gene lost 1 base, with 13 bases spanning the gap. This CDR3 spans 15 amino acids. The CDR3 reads CASSSTPGPQETQYF. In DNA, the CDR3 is TGTGCCAGCAGCTCCACACCGGGACCCCAAGAGACCCAGTACTTC.

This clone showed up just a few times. CDR3 in DNA: TGTGCCAGTAGTACCCAAGACAGGGGATTATTAGCGACCCAGTACTTC. Its translation: CASSTQDRGLLATQYF. The chain uses TRBV19 and TRBJ2-5; 8 bases fit TRBD1. J gave up 7 bases and V 4 bases, and 14 bases lay outside the gene matches. Germline CDR1 LNHDA, CDR2 SQIVND (reference sequence). The CDR3 loop spans 16 amino acids. Looking up the rest from reference TRBV19 and TRBJ2-5 gives the full variable domain: DGGITQSPKYLFRKEGQNVTLSCEQNLNHDAMYWYRQDPGQGLRLIYYSQIVNDFQKGDIAEGYSVSREKKESFPLTVTSAQKNPTAFYLCASSTQDRGLLATQYFGPGTRLLVL.

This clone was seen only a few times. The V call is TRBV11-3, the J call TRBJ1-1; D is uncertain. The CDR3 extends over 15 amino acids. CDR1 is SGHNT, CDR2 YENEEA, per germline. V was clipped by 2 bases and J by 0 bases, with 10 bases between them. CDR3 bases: TGTGCCAGCAGCTTAAGAGACCGGATGAACACTGAAGCTTTCTTT. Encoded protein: CASSLRDRMNTEAFF.

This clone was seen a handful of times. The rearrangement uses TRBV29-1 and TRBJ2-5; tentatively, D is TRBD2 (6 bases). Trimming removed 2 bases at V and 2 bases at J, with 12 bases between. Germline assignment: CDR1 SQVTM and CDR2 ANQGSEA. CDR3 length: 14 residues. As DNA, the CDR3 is TGCAGCGTTGAACTGGAAGGGAGGCAAGAGACCCAGTACTTC. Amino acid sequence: CSVELEGRQETQYF.

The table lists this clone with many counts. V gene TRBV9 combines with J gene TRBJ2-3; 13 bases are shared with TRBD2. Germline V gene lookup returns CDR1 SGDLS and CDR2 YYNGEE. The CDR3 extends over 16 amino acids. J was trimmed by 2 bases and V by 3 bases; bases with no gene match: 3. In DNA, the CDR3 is TGTGCCAGCAGCGCCACTAGCGGGAGGGACACAGATACGCAGTATTTT. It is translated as CASSATSGRDTDTQYF.

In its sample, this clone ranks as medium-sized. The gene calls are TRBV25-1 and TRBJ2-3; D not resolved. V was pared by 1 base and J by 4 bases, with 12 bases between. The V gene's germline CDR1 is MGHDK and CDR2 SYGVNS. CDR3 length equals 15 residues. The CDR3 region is CASSEFGITSDTQYF. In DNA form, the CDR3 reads TGTGCCAGCAGTGAATTTGGGATAACGTCAGATACGCAGTATTTT.

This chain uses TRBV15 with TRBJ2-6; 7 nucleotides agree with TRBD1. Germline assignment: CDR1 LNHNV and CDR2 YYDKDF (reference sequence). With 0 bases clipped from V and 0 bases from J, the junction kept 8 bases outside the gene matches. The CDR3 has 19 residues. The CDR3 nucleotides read TGTGCCACCAGCAGAGATCGAGGGACAGCCTCCTCTGGGGCCAACGTCCTGACTTTC. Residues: CATSRDRGTASSGANVLTF.

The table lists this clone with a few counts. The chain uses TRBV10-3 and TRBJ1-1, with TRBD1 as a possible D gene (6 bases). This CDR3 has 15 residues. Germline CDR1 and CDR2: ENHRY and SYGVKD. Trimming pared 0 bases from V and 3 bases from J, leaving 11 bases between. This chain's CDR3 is CAISESHRADTEAFF. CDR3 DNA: TGTGCCATCAGTGAGTCCCACAGGGCAGACACTGAAGCTTTCTTT.

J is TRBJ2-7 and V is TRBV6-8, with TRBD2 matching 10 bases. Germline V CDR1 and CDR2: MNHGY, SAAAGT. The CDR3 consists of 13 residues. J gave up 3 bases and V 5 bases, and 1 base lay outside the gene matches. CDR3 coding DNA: TGTGCCAGCAGTACTAGCGGGGTCTACGAGCAGTACGTC. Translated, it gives CASSTSGVYEQYV.

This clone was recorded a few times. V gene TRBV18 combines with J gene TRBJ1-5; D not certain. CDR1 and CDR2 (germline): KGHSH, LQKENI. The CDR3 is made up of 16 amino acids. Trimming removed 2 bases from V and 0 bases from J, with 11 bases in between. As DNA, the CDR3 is TGTGCCAGCTCACCAGAAACAGTTTTTAGCAATCAGCCCCAGCATTTT. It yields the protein CASSPETVFSNQPQHF.

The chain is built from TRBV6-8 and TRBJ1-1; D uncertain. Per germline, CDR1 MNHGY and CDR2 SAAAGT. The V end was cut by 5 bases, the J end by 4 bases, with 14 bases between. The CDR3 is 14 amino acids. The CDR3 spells CASSLRVAGTEAFF. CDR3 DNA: TGTGCCAGCAGTCTCCGGGTTGCAGGCACTGAAGCTTTCTTT.

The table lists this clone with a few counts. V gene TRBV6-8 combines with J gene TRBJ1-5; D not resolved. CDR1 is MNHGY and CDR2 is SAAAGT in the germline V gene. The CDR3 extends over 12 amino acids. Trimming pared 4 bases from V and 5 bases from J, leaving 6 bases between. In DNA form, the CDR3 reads TGTGCCAGCAGTTCCCAGTATCAGCCCCAGCATTTT. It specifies CASSSQYQPQHF.

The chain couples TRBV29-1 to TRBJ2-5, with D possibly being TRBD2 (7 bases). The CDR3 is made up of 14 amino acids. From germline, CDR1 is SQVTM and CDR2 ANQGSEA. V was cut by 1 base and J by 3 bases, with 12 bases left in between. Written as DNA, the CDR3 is TGCAGCGTTGAAGTAGGGGGGGCTGAAGAGACCCAGTACTTC. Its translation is CSVEVGGAEETQYF. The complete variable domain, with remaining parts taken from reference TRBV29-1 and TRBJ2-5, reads SAVISQKPSRDICQRGTSLTIQCQVDSQVTMMFWYRQQPGQSLTLIATANQGSEATYESGFVIDKFPISRPNLTFSTLTVSNMSPEDSSIYLCSVEVGGAEETQYFGPGTRLLVL.

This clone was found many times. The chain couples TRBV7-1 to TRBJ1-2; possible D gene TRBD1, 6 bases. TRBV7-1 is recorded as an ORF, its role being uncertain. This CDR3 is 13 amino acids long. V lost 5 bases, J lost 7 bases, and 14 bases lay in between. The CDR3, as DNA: TGTGCCAGCAGCCCGCGGGACATGGCTGGCTACACCTTC. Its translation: CASSPRDMAGYTF.

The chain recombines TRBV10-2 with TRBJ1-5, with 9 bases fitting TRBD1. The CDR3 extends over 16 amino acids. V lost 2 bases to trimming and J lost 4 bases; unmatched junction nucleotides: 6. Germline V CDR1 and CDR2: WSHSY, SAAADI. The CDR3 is CASSEGTGHLNQPQHF. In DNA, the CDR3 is TGCGCCAGCAGTGAGGGGACAGGGCATCTTAATCAGCCCCAGCATTTT.

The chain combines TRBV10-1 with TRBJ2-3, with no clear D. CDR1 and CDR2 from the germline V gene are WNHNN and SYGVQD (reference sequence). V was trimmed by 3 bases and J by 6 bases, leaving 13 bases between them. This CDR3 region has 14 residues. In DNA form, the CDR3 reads TGCGCCAGCAGTGATTTGGCGACCCGCGATACGCAGTATTTT. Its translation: CASSDLATRDTQYF.

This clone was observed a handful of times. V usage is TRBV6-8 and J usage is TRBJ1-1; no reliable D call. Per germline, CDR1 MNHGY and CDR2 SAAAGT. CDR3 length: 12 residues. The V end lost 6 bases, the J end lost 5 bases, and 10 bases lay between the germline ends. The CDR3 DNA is TGTGCCAGCAGCTTCCGATGGACTGAAGCTTTCTTT. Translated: CASSFRWTEAFF.

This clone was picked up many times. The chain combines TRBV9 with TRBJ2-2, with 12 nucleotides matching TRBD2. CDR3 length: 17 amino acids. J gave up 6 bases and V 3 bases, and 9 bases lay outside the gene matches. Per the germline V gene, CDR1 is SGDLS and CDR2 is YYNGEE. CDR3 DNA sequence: TGTGCCAGCAGCGGTAAACTAGCGGGAGGCCTCCCCGGGGAGCTGTTTTTT. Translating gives CASSGKLAGGLPGELFF.

CDR3 nucleotides: TGCGCCAGCAGTCAATCCCCCGGGACTAGCGGGACTAAAGGGGAGCTGTTTTTT. Its translation is CASSQSPGTSGTKGELFF. The chain uses TRBV23-1 and TRBJ2-2; 13 bases match TRBD2. TRBV23-1 is an ORF for which the function is uncertain. Trimming at V came to 0 bases and at J to 8 bases, leaving 9 bases not matched to a gene. The CDR3 is 18 amino acids.